This T cell receptor beta chain was sequenced for a study of cytomegalovirus exposure and HLA in healthy donors. Study-level information: The early release's HLA-typed donors yielded 65 million to 85 million unique TCRs.

Germline assignment: CDR1 SQVTM and CDR2 ANQGSEA. Trimming cost V 4 bases and J 3 bases; bases outside gene matches: 3. The CDR3 spans 14 residues. The PCR contained 60 Vbeta and 13 Jbeta primers. TCRdb's copy holds only in-frame clones and misses some; the assay was immunoSEQ multiplex PCR. The sample has some 150,000 clones; 65% to 85% are singletons. The TCR originated in a woman in her forties or fifties in good health and CMV-seropositive. Material: PBMCs. The gene calls are TRBV29-1 and TRBJ1-5; 10 positions agree with TRBD1. The CDR3 here is CSVGDRGNNQPQHF. For the CDR3, the DNA is TGCAGCGTTGGGGACAGGGGAAACAATCAGCCCCAGCATTTT.